This T cell receptor beta chain was sequenced in a study of blood T cells in healthy people across ages. For the second PCR, which ran for about 6 to 12 cycles, a sample-barcoded 5' primer and a J-beta primer mix were used. Each CDR3 protein is one row after TCRdb ran MiXCR on the 5' RACE reads. The sample consists of about 800,000 distinct CDR3 sequences, around half of them appearing once. CDR1 SGHRS and CDR2 YFSETQ come from the germline V gene. CDR3 size: 14 residues. J gave up 4 bases and V 4 bases, and 4 bases lay outside the gene matches. This chain links TRBV5-1 with TRBJ2-2; the match to TRBD1 covers 7 bases. The source is a man older than 75 in good health. The sequencing sample was made of blood. The CDR3 DNA is TGCGCCAGCAGCCTTACAGGGGCCACCGGGGAGCTGTTTTTT. Residues: CASSLTGATGELFF. The full variable domain, completed using reference TRBV5-1 and TRBJ2-2, is KAGVTQTPRYLIKTRGQQVTLSCSPISGHRSVSWYQQTPGQGLQFLFEYFSETQRNKGNFPGRFSGRQFSNSRSEMNVSTLELGDSALYLCASSLTGATGELFFGEGSRLTVL.